Many counts were recorded for the clone carrying this T cell receptor (beta chain). Its antigen is undetermined. What the library attached to individual cDNA molecules were unique molecular identifiers. In the original analysis: A typical sample had 93,000 or so TCRs, with about 23,224 to 750,000 overall. TCRdb processed the 5' RACE reads anew with MiXCR; each CDR3 protein has one entry. TCRdb, not the original authors, processed these V and J calls. The sample yields 70,000 to 85,000 distinct CDR3 sequences, roughly 15% seen once. The source of the sample is a study of human T cells and chemical hapten exposure. Points from the study as a whole: The number of TCRs over 1 in 1000 frequency stayed unchanged after DPC.

Unfractionated whole blood served as the source for total RNA extraction. This receptor was obtained from a female donor in good health.

The CDR3 DNA is TGTGCCAGCATCCTAGCGGGAGGCGGTTTGAACGAGCAGTACTTC. Its protein is CASILAGGGLNEQYF. The chain links TRBV6-1 to TRBJ2-7; 11 bases are shared with TRBD2. Germline V gives CDR1 MNHNS, CDR2 SASEGT. Losses at the gene ends were 7 bases for V and 5 bases for J; bases not matched to a gene: 10. This CDR3 is 15 amino acids long.